These 32 T cell receptor beta chains share one sample of origin, sequenced in a study of prognosis after radiotherapy for stage I lung cancer. Template was genomic DNA; TCR beta CDR3 amplified in two multiplex PCR rounds. During first-round PCR, primers specific to each TRBV and TRBJ gene were used. TCRdb analysed the multiplex PCR reads with MiXCR anew, one entry per CDR3 protein. Found here are 11,000 to 15,000 distinct CDR3 sequences, 50% to 65% of them singletons; the top ten hold roughly 24%. Specimen: PBMCs, collected before or after stereotactic body radiation therapy (not recorded which). These receptors all come from a donor aged 50 or older with non-small cell lung cancer.

Of note for this clonotype: A far larger clone is off by one base, so a read error is likely. The chain joins TRBV11-2 to TRBJ1-1, with D uncertain. The CDR3 is made up of 12 amino acids. The germline V gene has CDR1 SGHAT and CDR2 FQNNGV. V gave up 3 bases and J gave up 8 bases, with 10 bases separating them. This chain's CDR3 is CASSFREREAFF. The CDR3 nucleotides read TGTGCCAGCAGCTTTAGGGAACGGGAAGCTTTCTTT.

The CDR3 bases are TGTGCCAGCAGTTCAGGAGCTTACACCGGGGAGCTGTTTTTT. Protein sequence: CASSSGAYTGELFF. The genes are TRBV7-2 and TRBJ2-2; D is unresolved. This CDR3 comprises 14 residues. Germline V gene data show CDR1 as SGHTA and CDR2 as FQGNSA. V dropped 6 bases and J dropped 3 bases, with 11 bases sitting between them.

Remarks on this clonotype: A far larger clone is one nucleotide away, so this likely arose from a read error. V gene TRBV6-5 combines with J gene TRBJ2-7; TRBD1 might be the D (6 bases). Germline V gene lookup returns CDR1 MNHEY and CDR2 SVGAGI. CDR3 length: 14 residues. The CDR3: CASSASDSRYEQCF. CDR3 bases: TGTGCCAGCAGTGCTTCGGACAGCCGCTACGAGCAGTGCTTC.

The chain couples TRBV11-2 to TRBJ2-2; D remains unclear. Trimming stripped 6 bases from V and 0 bases from J, with 11 bases between. The CDR3 totals 15 residues. Germline CDR1 SGHAT, CDR2 FQNNGV. The CDR3 nucleotides read TGTGCCAGCAGTGGGCAGGAAACGAACACCGGGGAGCTGTTTTTT. This codes for CASSGQETNTGELFF.

With regard to this clonotype: A much larger clone differs by one base, so this may be a read error. V gene TRBV6-2 or TRBV6-3 combines with J gene TRBJ2-6; either TRBD1 or TRBD2 may fit D (5 bases each). The CDR3 covers 20 residues. The germline V and J ends were trimmed by 4 bases and 0 bases, with 22 bases remaining between them. The V gene's germline CDR1 is MNHEY and CDR2 SVGEGT. In DNA, the CDR3 is TGTGCCAGCAGTTCAACCGTATTGGTGACGGGGACCTCTGGGGCCAACGTCCTGACTTTC. It yields the protein CASSSTVLVTGTSGANVLTF.

This clonotype was seen a single time. This rearrangement joins TRBV6-1 to TRBJ1-6, with D possibly being TRBD1 (6 bases). The CDR3 runs to 14 residues. The V gene's germline CDR1 is MNHNS and CDR2 SASEGT. Trimming took 10 bases from V and 11 from J, leaving 21 bases between them. DNA for the CDR3: TGTGCCATTCGGACAGTCGGGGGGATAGCACCCCTCCACTTT. Protein: CAIRTVGGIAPLHF.

J is TRBJ2-7 and V is TRBV11-2, with D possibly matching TRBD2 (6 bases). Trimming pared 2 bases from V and 5 bases from J, leaving 19 bases between. The CDR3 has 16 residues. CDR1 SGHAT and CDR2 FQNNGV come from the germline V gene. The CDR3 reads CASSLPTSRFADEQYF. CDR3 DNA sequence: TGTGCCAGCAGCTTACCGACTAGTCGCTTTGCGGACGAGCAGTACTTC.

This clonotype was counted at least ten times. The chain recombines TRBV7-6 with TRBJ2-7, with TRBD1 identical over 8 bases. CDR1 is SGHVS and CDR2 is FNYEAQ in the germline V gene. Germline trimming cut 5 bases from V and 4 bases from J; bases unmatched to any gene: 7. The CDR3 spans 14 residues. As DNA, the CDR3 is TGTGCCAGCAGCCCCGGGACAGGACTTTACGAGCAGTACTTC. This sequence encodes CASSPGTGLYEQYF.

Sample share makes this clonotype medium-sized. This sequence joins TRBV4-1 and TRBJ2-7; 9 nucleotides agree with TRBD1. The CDR3 extends over 15 amino acids. Per the germline V gene, CDR1 is MGHRA and CDR2 is YSYEKL. The trim removed 5 bases at V and 3 bases at J, leaving 8 bases unmatched. The CDR3 spells CASSSRTGDFYEQYF. The CDR3 DNA reads TGCGCCAGCAGCAGCCGGACAGGGGACTTCTACGAGCAGTACTTC.

J is TRBJ2-7 and V is TRBV2; D is perhaps TRBD2 (6 bases). This CDR3 has 15 amino acids. CDR1 and CDR2 from the germline V gene are SNHLY and FYNNEI. V dropped 4 bases and J dropped 0 bases, with 13 bases sitting between them. The CDR3 nucleotides are TGTGCCAGCAGTGCTTCTGGACTACTCTCCTACGAGCAGTACTTC. Translating gives CASSASGLLSYEQYF.

A remark on this clonotype: Since the CDR3 does not end with the conserved phenylalanine or tryptophan, this likely comes from a read error. The V call is TRBV6-1, the J call TRBJ2-7; maybe TRBD2 (6 bases). The CDR3 length is 13 residues. The ends were cut back, 10 bases at V and 2 bases at J, with 15 bases in the middle. Per germline, CDR1 MNHNS and CDR2 SASEGT. CDR3 sequence reads: CAITAGTAYEQYS. DNA of the CDR3: TGTGCCATCACTGCCGGGACTGCCTACGAGCAGTACTCC.

The count of this clonotype is one. The chain employs TRBV12-5 and TRBJ2-3; TRBD2 agrees at 7 bases. The length of the CDR3 is 15 residues. Germline CDR1 reads LGHNT; CDR2 reads FRNRAP. The ends lost 0 bases at V and 6 bases at J; junction bases unmatched: 6. The CDR3 DNA sequence: TGTGCTAGTGGTTTGGTCACTAGCGTGGGCGATACGCAGTATTTT. Its protein product is CASGLVTSVGDTQYF.

This chain links TRBV11-1 with TRBJ2-1; 8 bases map to TRBD2. This CDR3 is 13 amino acids long. The V gene's germline CDR1 is SGHAT and CDR2 FQDESV (reference sequence). Trimming cost V 5 bases and J 9 bases; bases outside gene matches: 6. The DNA for the CDR3 is TGTGCCAGCAGCCCCGGTACTAGCGGTGAGCAGTTCTTC. Encoded protein: CASSPGTSGEQFF.

Worth noting for this clonotype: A single base separates this from a much larger clone, so it may be a read error. The chain couples TRBV20-1 to TRBJ2-5; D tentatively fits TRBD1 or TRBD2 (5 bases each). The CDR3 consists of 10 residues. Trimming shortened V by 6 bases and J by 5 bases, and 7 bases separated the two germline ends. Germline V gives CDR1 DFQATT, CDR2 SNEGSKA (reference sequence). This chain's CDR3 is CSAGDETQYF. The CDR3 bases are TGCAGTGCGGGGGATGAGACCCAGTACTTC.

Of note for this clonotype: A far larger clone is one nucleotide away, so this likely arose from a read error. The V call is TRBV28, the J call TRBJ2-5, with D perhaps matching TRBD2 (7 bases). Germline values: CDR1 MDHEN, CDR2 SYDVKM. The CDR3 length is 16 residues. CDR3 sequence reads: CASSLTGLAEQETRYF. The CDR3 nucleotides are TGTGCCAGCAGCTTAACAGGGCTAGCGGAACAAGAGACCCGGTACTTC.

The chain has TRBV18 and TRBJ2-6, with 7 bases matching TRBD2. Trimming at V came to 0 bases and at J to 0 bases, leaving 5 bases not matched to a gene. The germline gives CDR1 KGHSH, CDR2 LQKENI. The CDR3 contains 18 residues. The CDR3 is CASSPPGGGISGANVLTF. The CDR3 coding sequence is TGTGCCAGCTCACCACCGGGCGGGGGTATCTCTGGGGCCAACGTCCTGACTTTC.

V is TRBV24-1 and J is TRBJ2-7, with unresolved D. The V end lost 9 bases, the J end lost 3 bases, and 11 bases lay between the germline ends. Germline-derived CDR1 and CDR2 are KGHDR and SFDVKD. The CDR3 extends over 12 amino acids. CDR3 loop: CATEDGLYEQYF. The CDR3 DNA sequence: TGTGCCACCGAGGACGGCCTCTACGAGCAGTACTTC.

Sample share makes this clonotype medium-sized. The V gene is TRBV7-8, the J gene TRBJ2-2, with TRBD1 matching 8 bases. The CDR3 is made up of 15 amino acids. Germline CDR1 SGHVS, CDR2 FQNEAQ. Losses at the gene ends were 5 bases for V and 6 bases for J; bases not matched to a gene: 8. The CDR3 protein is CASSPTGQGSGELFF. The CDR3 bases are TGTGCCAGCAGCCCTACAGGACAGGGTTCCGGGGAGCTGTTTTTT.

As regards this clonotype: A far larger clone is one base from this, pointing to a likely read error. The chain links TRBV7-9 to TRBJ2-1, with 9 bases fitting TRBD2. The CDR3 consists of 17 residues. The V gene's germline CDR1 is SEHNR and CDR2 FQNEAQ (reference sequence). CDR3 nucleotide sequence: TGTACCAGCAGCTCTGCTAGGGCTAGCGGGACCTACAATGAGCATTTCTTC. Protein product: CTSSSARASGTYNEHFF.

Comments on this clonotype: Given a much more abundant clone one base away, this may be a read error. This rearrangement joins TRBV20-1 to TRBJ2-5; D possibly corresponds to TRBD2 (6 bases). CDR3 length equals 11 residues. Germline CDR1 DFQATT, CDR2 SNEGSKA (reference sequence). The V gene lost 2 bases and the J gene lost 10 bases, with 11 bases spanning the gap. CDR3 in amino acids: CSARYAGSQYF. CDR3 in DNA: TGCAGTGCTAGATACGCCGGGAGCCAGTACTTC.

This clonotype was picked up many times. The V and J genes are TRBV9 and TRBJ1-5; D is uncertain. The CDR3 spans 15 residues. Germline V gene lookup returns CDR1 SGDLS and CDR2 YYNGEE. V was shortened by 4 bases and J by 0 bases, with 11 bases between the two germline ends. CDR3 nucleotide sequence: TGTGCCAGCAGCCCAGAGGGTCATAGCAATCAGCCCCAGCATTTT. Amino acid sequence: CASSPEGHSNQPQHF.

The V and J genes are TRBV7-9 and TRBJ1-2; 7 bases are a match to TRBD1. The germline gives CDR1 SEHNR, CDR2 FQNEAQ (reference sequence). Trimming removed 7 bases from V and 7 bases from J; junction bases left unmatched: 9. The CDR3 sequence is 13 residues long. The CDR3 protein is CASTRTGVSGYTF. The DNA of the CDR3 is TGTGCCAGCACTCGAACAGGGGTTTCTGGCTACACCTTC.

This clonotype was observed a handful of times. V usage is TRBV5-1 and J usage is TRBJ2-2; D might be TRBD2 (6 bases). Germline V gives CDR1 SGHRS, CDR2 YFSETQ. V was trimmed by 0 bases and J by 6 bases, leaving 6 bases between them. This CDR3 has 13 amino acids. The CDR3 sequence: CASSLGGAGELFF. DNA of the CDR3: TGCGCCAGCAGCTTGGGGGGGGCCGGGGAGCTGTTTTTT.

The chain links TRBV30 to TRBJ2-5; tentatively, D is TRBD2 (6 bases). Trimming stripped 2 bases from V and 4 bases from J, with 14 bases between. Germline V gives CDR1 GTSNPN, CDR2 SVGIG (reference sequence). CDR3 length: 14 residues. In DNA, the CDR3 is TGTGCCTGGAGTTTCTCGGGAGTTAGAGAGACCCAGTACTTC. Translation: CAWSFSGVRETQYF.

This clonotype was seen just once. This sequence joins TRBV12-3 or TRBV12-4 and TRBJ2-7; either TRBD1 or TRBD2 may fit D (6 bases each). V lost 4 bases to trimming and J lost 3 bases, with 16 bases between them. The CDR3 runs to 15 residues. Written as DNA, the CDR3 is TGTGCCAGCAGTTCGATGAGGGGGGTGGGCTACGAGCAGTACTTC. This encodes CASSSMRGVGYEQYF.

The chain links TRBV20-1 to TRBJ1-3; D unclear. The V gene's germline CDR1 is DFQATT and CDR2 SNEGSKA (reference sequence). Trimming left V 6 bases short and J 1 base short, with 10 bases between. The CDR3 consists of 13 residues. The CDR3 is CSALTGSGNTIYF. In DNA form, the CDR3 reads TGCAGTGCCCTCACGGGTTCTGGAAACACCATATATTTT.

Details on this clonotype: A single base separates this from a much larger clone, so it may be a read error. The genes are TRBV29-1 and TRBJ1-1; D not resolved. The CDR3 length is 11 residues. Trimming stripped 3 bases from V and 2 bases from J, with 4 bases between. Germline values: CDR1 SQVTM, CDR2 ANQGSEA. The CDR3 here is CSVEINTEAFF. The CDR3 region has the DNA TGCAGCGTTGAGATTAACACTGAAGCTTTCTTT.

Worth noting for this clonotype: Being one base from a much bigger clone, this may be a read error. The V gene is TRBV29-1, the J gene TRBJ2-1, with 10 positions matching TRBD2. The CDR3 consists of 17 residues. The V gene's germline CDR1 is SQVTM and CDR2 ANQGSEA. CDR3 DNA: TGCAGCGTTTCGGCTAGCGGGAGTTGGGGAACCTACAATGAGCAGTTATTC. Translation: CSVSASGSWGTYNEQLF.

V usage is TRBV5-1 and J usage is TRBJ2-3; 11 bases fit TRBD2. V gave up 4 bases and J gave up 1 base; unmatched junction bases: 2. Germline CDR1 SGHRS, CDR2 YFSETQ. CDR3 size: 15 residues. CDR3 sequence reads: CASSQTSGGTDTQYF. CDR3 in DNA: TGCGCCAGCAGCCAGACTAGCGGGGGCACAGATACGCAGTATTTT.

The chain combines TRBV5-1 with TRBJ2-2, with a weak D call TRBD1 (5 bases). Germline CDR1 SGHRS, CDR2 YFSETQ. The V end lost 4 bases, the J end lost 1 base, and 11 bases lay between the germline ends. There are 15 residues in the CDR3. The DNA for the CDR3 is TGCGCCAGCAGCCTGCAGGGATTGAACACCGGGGAGCTGTTTTTT. This codes for CASSLQGLNTGELFF.

A few counts support this clonotype. One base separates it from a far larger clone, so it is likely a read error. The chain combines TRBV6-6 with TRBJ1-5; the D is unclear. The length of the CDR3 is 15 residues. The germline gives CDR1 MNHNY, CDR2 SVGAGI (reference sequence). The chain's CDR3 is CASSYSRWTDQTQHF. The CDR3 coding sequence is TGTGCCAGCAGTTACTCGAGATGGACCGATCAGACCCAGCATTTT.

This clonotype came up many times. The V and J genes are TRBV7-3 and TRBJ2-5; 7 bases fit TRBD2. The CDR3 is made up of 16 amino acids. V was clipped by 0 bases and J by 2 bases; unmatched bases: 6. CDR1 SGHTA and CDR2 FQGTGA come from the germline V gene. The CDR3 reads CASSLTGLAEQETQYF. CDR3 DNA: TGTGCCAGCAGCTTAACAGGGCTAGCGGAACAAGAGACCCAGTACTTC.